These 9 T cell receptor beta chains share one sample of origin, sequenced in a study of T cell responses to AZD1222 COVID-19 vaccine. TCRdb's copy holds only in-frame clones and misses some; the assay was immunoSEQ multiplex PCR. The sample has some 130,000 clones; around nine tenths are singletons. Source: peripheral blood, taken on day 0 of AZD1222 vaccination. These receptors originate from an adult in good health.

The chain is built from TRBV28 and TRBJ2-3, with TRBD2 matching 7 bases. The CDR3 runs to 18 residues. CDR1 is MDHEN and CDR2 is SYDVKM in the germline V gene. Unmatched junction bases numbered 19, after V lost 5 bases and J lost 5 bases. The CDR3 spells CASSEYMSGRARGDTQYF. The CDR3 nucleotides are TGTGCCAGCAGTGAGTATATGAGTGGGAGGGCTCGAGGAGATACGCAGTATTTT. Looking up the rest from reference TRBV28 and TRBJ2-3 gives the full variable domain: DVKVTQSSRYLVKRTGEKVFLECVQDMDHENMFWYRQDPGLGLRLIYFSYDVKMKEKGDIPEGYSVSREKKERFSLILESASTNQTSMYLCASSEYMSGRARGDTQYFGPGTRLTVL.

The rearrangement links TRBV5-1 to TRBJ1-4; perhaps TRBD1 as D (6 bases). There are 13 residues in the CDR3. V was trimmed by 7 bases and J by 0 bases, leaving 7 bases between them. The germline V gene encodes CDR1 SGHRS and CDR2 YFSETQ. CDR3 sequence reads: CASRQATNEKLFF. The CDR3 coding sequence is TGCGCCAGCCGACAGGCAACTAATGAAAAACTGTTTTTT.

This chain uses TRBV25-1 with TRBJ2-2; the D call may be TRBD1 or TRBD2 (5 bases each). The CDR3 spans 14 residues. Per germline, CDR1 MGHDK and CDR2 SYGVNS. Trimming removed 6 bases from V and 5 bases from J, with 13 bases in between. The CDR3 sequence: CASSVEWGTGELFF. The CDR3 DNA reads TGTGCCAGCAGCGTAGAATGGGGGACCGGGGAGCTGTTTTTT.

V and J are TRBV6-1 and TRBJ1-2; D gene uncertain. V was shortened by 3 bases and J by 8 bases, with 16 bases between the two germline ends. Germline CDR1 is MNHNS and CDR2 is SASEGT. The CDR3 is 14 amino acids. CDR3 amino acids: CASSDEAVSMGYTF. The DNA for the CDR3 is TGTGCCAGCAGTGATGAGGCTGTATCAATGGGCTACACCTTC.

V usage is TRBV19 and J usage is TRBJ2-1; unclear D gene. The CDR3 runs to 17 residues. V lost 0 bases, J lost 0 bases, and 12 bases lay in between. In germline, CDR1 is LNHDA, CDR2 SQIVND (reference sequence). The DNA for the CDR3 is TGTGCCAGTAGTATAGATAACCTGATGGACTCCTACAATGAGCAGTTCTTC. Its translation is CASSIDNLMDSYNEQFF.

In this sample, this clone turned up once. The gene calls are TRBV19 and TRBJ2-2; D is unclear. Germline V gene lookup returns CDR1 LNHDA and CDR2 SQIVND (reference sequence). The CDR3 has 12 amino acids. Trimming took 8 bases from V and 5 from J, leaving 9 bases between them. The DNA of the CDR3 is TGTGCCAGTTGGGCGGCTACCGGGGAGCTGTTTTTT. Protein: CASWAATGELFF.

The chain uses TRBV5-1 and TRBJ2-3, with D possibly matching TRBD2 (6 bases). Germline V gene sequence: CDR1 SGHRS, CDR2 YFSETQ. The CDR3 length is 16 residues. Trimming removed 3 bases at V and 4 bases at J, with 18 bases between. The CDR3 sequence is CASSSRDPGGADTQYF. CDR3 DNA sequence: TGCGCCAGCAGCTCTCGGGACCCCGGAGGGGCAGATACGCAGTATTTT.

Here the CDR3 DNA reads TGTGCCAGCAGCTCCCAAGAGACCCAGTACTTC. Its protein product is CASSSQETQYF. V usage is TRBV5-4 and J usage is TRBJ2-5, with unresolved D. V lost 3 bases and J lost 1, with 1 base in between. This CDR3 is 11 amino acids long. Germline V gives CDR1 SGHNT, CDR2 YYREEE (reference sequence).

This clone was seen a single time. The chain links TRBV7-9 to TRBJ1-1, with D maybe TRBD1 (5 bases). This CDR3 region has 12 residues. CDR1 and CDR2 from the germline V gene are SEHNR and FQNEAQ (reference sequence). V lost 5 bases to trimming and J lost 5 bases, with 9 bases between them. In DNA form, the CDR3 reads TGTGCCAGCAGCCAGGGAAAAACTGAAGCTTTCTTT. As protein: CASSQGKTEAFF.